The T cell receptor (beta chain) under discussion was sequenced for a study of T cell responses to AZD1222 COVID-19 vaccine. Study-level points and caveats: Rises in breadth and depth of Spike-specific TCRs came after two AZD1222 doses. The span of vaccine-associated CD4 TCRs extended across spike, with dominance at 160-218 and 743-854. Only six or seven AZD1222 recipients tested seropositive at baseline. Scientists sampled the repertoires only once the peak T cell response had passed.

A note on this clone: What it binds is not known.

Germline V gene sequence: CDR1 SEHNR, CDR2 FQNEAQ (reference sequence). This CDR3 has 15 residues. Trimming took 5 bases from V and 0 from J, leaving 11 bases between them. Clones were sequenced by immunoSEQ multiplex PCR, and TCRdb holds only the in-frame ones, with some missing. Of about 130,000 clones in the sample, roughly 90% are singletons; the top ten hold 1.1%. The source was peripheral blood, collected 28 days after the second AZD1222 dose. The TCR originated in an adult who received the AZD1222 COVID-19 vaccine. The rearrangement joins TRBV7-9 to TRBJ2-4; a weak D match, TRBD1 (6 bases). The CDR3 loop reads CASSRDRLAKNIQYF. CDR3 DNA sequence: TGTGCCAGCAGCCGAGACAGGCTAGCCAAAAACATTCAGTACTTC.